These 28 T cell receptor beta chains were sequenced from one sample in a study of T cells in Graves' hyperthyroidism and ophthalmopathy (dated by TCRdb to the late 2010s). The method was multiplex PCR. The reads were generated on an Illumina HiSeq 2000. Amplification of TCR beta CDR3 regions was carried out from RNA transcripts. A first-round RT-PCR of the TCR CDR3 used the HTBI primer set with the Qiagen OneStep RT-PCR kit. Clones were called with MiXCR by TCRdb after fastp trimmed the public reads at Q25, and only in-frame beta chains were retained. Duplicate CDR3 protein sequences are folded into a single record with the most common DNA and genes. This sample is represented by over 300,000 distinct CDR3 sequences; approximately 15% of them were singletons. The ten largest clones capture around 10% of the sample. Sequenced input: blood. The receptors were gathered from a woman in her sixties or seventies with Graves' hyperthyroidism.

This clonotype was recorded at least ten times. The chain is built from TRBV20-1 and TRBJ1-5, with 10 bases lining up with TRBD1. Unmatched junction bases numbered 8, after V lost 4 bases and J lost 8 bases. The CDR3 totals 14 residues. Germline loops: CDR1 DFQATT, CDR2 SNEGSKA (reference sequence). As DNA, the CDR3 is TGCAGTGCTATCGGACAGGGGGTTCGGGAGCCCCAGCATTTT. Translated: CSAIGQGVREPQHF.

A remark on this clonotype: This may stem from a read error, because a much larger clone lies one nucleotide away. The J gene is TRBJ2-5, the V gene TRBV7-9; D is unclear. Germline V gene data show CDR1 as SEHNR and CDR2 as FQNEAQ (reference sequence). The CDR3 is made up of 12 amino acids. Trimming stripped 4 bases from V and 4 bases from J, with 7 bases between. CDR3 sequence: CASSSTRETQYF. The CDR3 region has the DNA TGTGCCAGCAGCTCAACCCGAGAGACCCAGTACTTC.

This clonotype showed up many times. V and J are TRBV5-1 and TRBJ1-1; D call uncertain. CDR1 and CDR2 (germline): SGHRS, YFSETQ. V shed 4 bases and J shed 4 bases, with 14 bases lying between them. This CDR3 is built from 14 residues. Here the CDR3 reads CASSPTLGGTEAFF. In DNA, the CDR3 is TGCGCCAGCAGCCCCACATTGGGTGGCACTGAAGCTTTCTTT.

This clonotype was counted at least ten times. The rearrangement links TRBV18 to TRBJ2-3; D is undetermined. The CDR3 has 16 residues. CDR1 KGHSH and CDR2 LQKENI come from the germline V gene. The V end was cut by 1 base, the J end by 0 bases, with 11 bases between. As DNA, the CDR3 is TGTGCCAGCTCACCACGTCTCGCGGCTAGCACAGATACGCAGTATTTT. It yields the protein CASSPRLAASTDTQYF. Drawing the rest from reference TRBV18 and TRBJ2-3, the complete variable domain is NAGVMQNPRHLVRRRGQEARLRCSPMKGHSHVYWYRQLPEEGLKFMVYLQKENIIDESGMPKERFSAEFPKEGPSILRIQQVVRGDSAAYFCASSPRLAASTDTQYFGPGTRLTVL.

In this sample, this clonotype turned up many times. This chain links TRBV3-1 with TRBJ2-7; 7 bases line up with TRBD1. The trim removed 4 bases at V and 2 bases at J, leaving 8 bases unmatched. CDR1 is LGHDT and CDR2 is YNNKEL in the germline V gene (reference sequence). The CDR3 is 15 residues long. The CDR3, as DNA: TGTGCCAGCAGCCCCCGGCAGGGGGTGGCCTACGAGCAGTACTTC. This encodes CASSPRQGVAYEQYF.

About this clonotype itself: A much larger clone lies one base from this, so it may be a read error. Without the conserved terminal phenylalanine or tryptophan, this CDR3 likely stems from a read error. This sequence joins TRBV27 and TRBJ2-2, with 7 bases matching TRBD1. After removal of 2 bases from V and 3 bases from J, the junction contained 3 bases not matched to a gene. Germline CDR1 MNHEY, CDR2 SMNVEV (reference sequence). CDR3 size: 15 residues. The CDR3 DNA reads TGTGCCAGCAGTTTACGACAGGGTTACACCGGGGAGCTGTTTCTT. Protein: CASSLRQGYTGELFL.

Many counts were recorded for this clonotype. V usage is TRBV7-2 and J usage is TRBJ1-4; D might be TRBD1 (5 bases). Germline CDR1 is SGHTA and CDR2 is FQGNSA. CDR3 length: 14 amino acids. Trimming shortened V by 3 bases and J by 4 bases, and 9 bases separated the two germline ends. The CDR3 DNA is TGTGCCAGCAGCTTCCGGCAGGGTAATGAAAAACTGTTTTTT. It is translated as CASSFRQGNEKLFF. Drawing the rest from reference TRBV7-2 and TRBJ1-4, the complete variable domain is GAGVSQSPSNKVTEKGKDVELRCDPISGHTALYWYRQSLGQGLEFLIYFQGNSAPDKSGLPSDRFSAERTGGSVSTLTIQRTQQEDSAVYLCASSFRQGNEKLFFGSGTQLSVL.

V usage is TRBV28 and J usage is TRBJ2-7; D not certain. Trimming removed 1 base at V and 6 bases at J, with 10 bases between. This CDR3 is built from 13 residues. Germline CDR1 MDHEN, CDR2 SYDVKM. The CDR3 here is CASSLFRGGEQYF. The CDR3 nucleotides are TGTGCCAGCAGTTTATTTCGAGGTGGCGAGCAGTACTTC. Supplemented by reference TRBV28 and TRBJ2-7, the full variable domain reads DVKVTQSSRYLVKRTGEKVFLECVQDMDHENMFWYRQDPGLGLRLIYFSYDVKMKEKGDIPEGYSVSREKKERFSLILESASTNQTSMYLCASSLFRGGEQYFGPGTRLTVT.

This clonotype was seen many times. V gene TRBV5-1 combines with J gene TRBJ1-4; no clear D. Trimming removed 4 bases from V and 7 bases from J, with 11 bases in between. CDR1 and CDR2 from the germline V gene are SGHRS and YFSETQ. This CDR3 region has 13 residues. This CDR3 reads CASSPVDVEKLFF. The CDR3 nucleotides read TGCGCCAGCAGCCCCGTCGACGTTGAAAAACTGTTTTTT.

The sample holds many counts of this clonotype. As DNA, the CDR3 is TGCAGTGCTTTTATAAGGGGGAGAGACACTGAAGCTTTCTTT. It is translated as CSAFIRGRDTEAFF. This chain connects TRBV20-1 to TRBJ1-1; the D gene is possibly TRBD1 (6 bases). The germline CDR1 and CDR2 sequences are DFQATT and SNEGSKA (reference sequence). This CDR3 region has 14 residues. V was pared by 5 bases and J by 3 bases, with 16 bases between.

V usage is TRBV19 and J usage is TRBJ1-2, with 7 bases matching TRBD1. The CDR3 has 13 amino acids. CDR1 is LNHDA and CDR2 is SQIVND in the germline V gene (reference sequence). The trim removed 4 bases at V and 8 bases at J, leaving 7 bases unmatched. Written as DNA, the CDR3 is TGTGCCAGTAGTACCCCACAGGGGAGAGGCTACACCTTC. Amino acid sequence: CASSTPQGRGYTF.

This clonotype showed up many times. V and J are TRBV12-3 or TRBV12-4 and TRBJ2-3, with 10 bases lining up with TRBD2. The CDR3 contains 15 residues. V was clipped by 8 bases and J by 2 bases; unmatched bases: 7. CDR3 coding DNA: TGTGCCAGCGGCACCGGGACTAGCGCCACAGATACGCAGTATTTT. Its translation: CASGTGTSATDTQYF.

This clonotype was seen a few times. This chain joins TRBV18 and TRBJ2-1, with 10 nucleotides matching TRBD2. The CDR3 is 15 amino acids. J lost 6 bases, V lost 3 bases, and 5 bases had no gene match. CDR1 KGHSH and CDR2 LQKENI come from the germline V gene. CDR3 sequence: CASSPPSGSFNEQFF. The CDR3 region has the DNA TGTGCCAGCTCACCCCCTAGCGGGAGTTTCAATGAGCAGTTCTTC.

This clonotype was seen only a few times. The rearrangement links TRBV11-3 to TRBJ2-2; D assignment may be TRBD1 or TRBD2 (5 bases each). CDR3 size: 14 residues. Germline V gives CDR1 SGHNT, CDR2 YENEEA. The V end was cut by 5 bases, the J end by 6 bases, with 13 bases between. CDR3 DNA sequence: TGTGCCAGCAGCCCGGGGCGGGTTGCCGGGGAGCTGTTTTTT. Its protein is CASSPGRVAGELFF.

The table lists this clonotype with many counts. The V call is TRBV18, the J call TRBJ2-7; tentatively, D is TRBD1 (5 bases). Germline values: CDR1 KGHSH, CDR2 LQKENI. There are 14 residues in the CDR3. Deletions cut 3 bases from V and 5 bases from J, with 14 bases between. Written as DNA, the CDR3 is TGTGCCAGCTCACCCCTGACAGAACTGAACGAGCAGTACTTC. Its translation is CASSPLTELNEQYF.

The sample holds a few counts of this clonotype. This chain links TRBV20-1 with TRBJ1-1; 7 bases align to TRBD1. The CDR3 is 12 amino acids. V lost 5 bases to trimming and J lost 3 bases; unmatched junction nucleotides: 3. Germline V gene sequence: CDR1 DFQATT, CDR2 SNEGSKA (reference sequence). This CDR3 is CSAPGTDTEAFF. The CDR3 coding sequence is TGCAGTGCTCCCGGGACAGACACTGAAGCTTTCTTT.

The sample holds a few counts of this clonotype. The chain is built from TRBV20-1 and TRBJ2-7; 9 nucleotides align to TRBD1. Trimming took 2 bases from V and 3 from J; bases not matched to a gene: 8. Per germline, CDR1 DFQATT and CDR2 SNEGSKA (reference sequence). This CDR3 is built from 15 residues. The CDR3 loop is CSARNPGTGLYEQYF. The CDR3 nucleotides are TGCAGTGCTAGAAACCCCGGGACAGGGCTCTACGAGCAGTACTTC.

This clonotype was picked up a small number of times. One junction end disagrees with the germline gene, perhaps due to a read error. The chain combines TRBV5-1 with TRBJ2-1, with D maybe TRBD1 (6 bases). CDR1 and CDR2 from the germline V gene are SGHRS and YFSETQ. The CDR3 covers 13 residues. CDR3 DNA: TGCGCCAGCAGCATAGGACAGAACAATGAGCAGCTCTTC. This translates into CASSIGQNNEQLF. The whole variable domain, remainder taken from reference TRBV5-1 and TRBJ2-1, is KAGVTQTPRYLIKTRGQQVTLSCSPISGHRSVSWYQQTPGQGLQFLFEYFSETQRNKGNFPGRFSGRQFSNSRSEMNVSTLELGDSALYLCASSIGQNNEQLFGPGTRLTVL.

The rearrangement uses TRBV7-9 and TRBJ1-6; 9 positions agree with TRBD1. This CDR3 comprises 14 residues. Looked up from germline, CDR1 is SEHNR and CDR2 is FQNEAQ (reference sequence). J lost 14 bases, V lost 2 bases, and 7 bases had no gene match. CDR3 protein: CASSLRQGVTSLHF. Here the CDR3 DNA reads TGTGCCAGCAGCTTAAGACAGGGGGTTACCTCCCTCCACTTT.

Many counts were recorded for this clonotype. This chain joins TRBV2 and TRBJ2-5; TRBD2 might be the D (6 bases). This CDR3 is built from 13 residues. Per the germline V gene, CDR1 is SNHLY and CDR2 is FYNNEI. Trimming took 8 bases from V and 5 from J, leaving 15 bases between them. CDR3: CASATGDSETQYF. Here the CDR3 DNA reads TGTGCCAGCGCAACGGGAGATTCGGAGACCCAGTACTTC.

There are many counts of this clonotype. This chain links TRBV27 with TRBJ2-1; D ambiguous. The CDR3 sequence is 12 residues long. From germline, CDR1 is MNHEY and CDR2 SMNVEV (reference sequence). With 8 bases removed from V and 6 bases from J, the gap between germline ends came to 11 bases. Written as DNA, the CDR3 is TGTGCCAGCCGGATAGCCCTCAATGAGCAGTTCTTC. Its protein product is CASRIALNEQFF.

This clonotype was observed at least ten times. The chain carries TRBV2 and TRBJ1-2; unclear D gene. This CDR3 has 16 residues. V was pared by 0 bases and J by 0 bases, with 11 bases between. Germline CDR1 reads SNHLY; CDR2 reads FYNNEI. The CDR3 region has the DNA TGTGCCAGCAGTGAAGCAGCGAGGGCAGCTAACTATGGCTACACCTTC. Translation gives CASSEAARAANYGYTF.

The V call is TRBV13, the J call TRBJ2-7; no firm D call. Germline assignment: CDR1 PRHDT and CDR2 FYEKMQ (reference sequence). This CDR3 is built from 12 residues. V lost 3 bases to trimming and J lost 2 bases, with 5 bases between them. CDR3 in amino acids: CASSFQPYEQYF. The CDR3 nucleotides are TGTGCCAGCAGCTTCCAACCCTACGAGCAGTACTTC.

This clonotype was recorded many times. The rearrangement links TRBV2 to TRBJ2-7; 13 bases line up with TRBD2. CDR1 and CDR2 from the germline V gene are SNHLY and FYNNEI. After removal of 6 bases from V and 7 bases from J, the junction contained 0 bases not matched to a gene. The CDR3 is made up of 12 amino acids. CDR3 sequence: CASRLAGGEQYF. The CDR3 coding sequence is TGTGCCAGCAGACTAGCGGGAGGGGAGCAGTACTTC. The full variable domain, in which reference TRBV2 and TRBJ2-7 provide the parts outside the CDR3, is EPEVTQTPSHQVTQMGQEVILRCVPISNHLYFYWYRQILGQKVEFLVSFYNNEISEKSEIFDDQFSVERPDGSNFTLKIRSTKLEDSAMYFCASRLAGGEQYFGPGTRLTVT.

This clonotype has ten or more counts. CDR3: CASSTPAVRNEQFF. Written as DNA, the CDR3 is TGTGCCAGCAGCACCCCAGCCGTGCGCAATGAGCAGTTCTTC. This chain links TRBV3-1 with TRBJ2-1; D uncertain. The CDR3 has 14 residues. The V end was cut by 5 bases, the J end by 6 bases, with 14 bases between. The germline V gene encodes CDR1 LGHDT and CDR2 YNNKEL (reference sequence).

V gene TRBV7-9 combines with J gene TRBJ1-4; D not resolved. Trimming took off 1 base at V and 4 bases at J, with 10 bases between the two ends. CDR1 is SEHNR and CDR2 is FQNEAQ in the germline V gene (reference sequence). CDR3 length: 15 amino acids. CDR3 protein: CASSLGSGNNEKLFF. CDR3 sequence (DNA): TGTGCCAGCAGCTTAGGATCCGGAAATAATGAAAAACTGTTTTTT.

The sample holds many counts of this clonotype. The J gene is TRBJ2-1, the V gene TRBV7-8, with D perhaps given as TRBD1 or TRBD2 (6 bases each). CDR1 SGHVS and CDR2 FQNEAQ come from the germline V gene. V shed 5 bases and J shed 9 bases, with 17 bases lying between them. The CDR3 has 14 residues. The CDR3 DNA sequence: TGTGCCAGCAGCCCGGGGGACCCAGGGGTTGAGCAGTTCTTC. Translation: CASSPGDPGVEQFF.

This clonotype occurred many times. The chain is built from TRBV7-9 and TRBJ2-3, with D perhaps TRBD1 or TRBD2 (5 bases each). CDR3 length equals 14 residues. V lost 1 base and J lost 6, with 11 bases in between. CDR1 is SEHNR and CDR2 is FQNEAQ in the germline V gene (reference sequence). The CDR3 DNA follows: TGTGCCAGCAGCTTAGACGGGACCAAGGATACGCAGTATTTT. Amino acids: CASSLDGTKDTQYF.